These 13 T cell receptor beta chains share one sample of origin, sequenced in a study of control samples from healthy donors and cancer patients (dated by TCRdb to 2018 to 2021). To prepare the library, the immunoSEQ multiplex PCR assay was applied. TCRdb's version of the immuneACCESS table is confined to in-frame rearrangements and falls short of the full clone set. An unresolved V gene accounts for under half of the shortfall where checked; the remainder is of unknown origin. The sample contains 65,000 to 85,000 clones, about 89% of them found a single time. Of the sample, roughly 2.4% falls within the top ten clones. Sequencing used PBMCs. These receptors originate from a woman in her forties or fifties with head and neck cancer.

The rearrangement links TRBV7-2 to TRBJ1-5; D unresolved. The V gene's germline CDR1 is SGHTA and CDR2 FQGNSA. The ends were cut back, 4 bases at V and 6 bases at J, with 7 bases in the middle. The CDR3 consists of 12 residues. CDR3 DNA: TGTGCCAGCAGCTCTGATATTCAGCCCCAGCATTTT. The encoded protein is CASSSDIQPQHF.

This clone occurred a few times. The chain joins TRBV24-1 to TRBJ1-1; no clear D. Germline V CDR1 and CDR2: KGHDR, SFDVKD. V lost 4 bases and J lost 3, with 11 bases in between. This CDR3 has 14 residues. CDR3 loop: CATSDLAWDTEAFF. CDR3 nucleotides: TGTGCCACCAGTGACTTAGCCTGGGACACTGAAGCTTTCTTT.

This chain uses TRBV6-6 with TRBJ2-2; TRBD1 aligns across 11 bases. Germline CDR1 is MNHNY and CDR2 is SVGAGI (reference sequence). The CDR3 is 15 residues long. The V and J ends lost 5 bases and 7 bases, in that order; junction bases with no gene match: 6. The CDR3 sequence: CASSSGTGGGGELFF. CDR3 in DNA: TGTGCCAGCAGTAGCGGGACAGGGGGGGGCGGGGAGCTGTTTTTT.

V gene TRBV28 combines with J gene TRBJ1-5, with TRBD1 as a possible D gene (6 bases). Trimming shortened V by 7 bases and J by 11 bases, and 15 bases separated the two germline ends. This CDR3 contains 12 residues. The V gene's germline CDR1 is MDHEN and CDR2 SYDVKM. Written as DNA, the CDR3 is TGTGCCAGCACGACACCGGGGGCGTCCCAGCATTTT. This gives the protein CASTTPGASQHF.

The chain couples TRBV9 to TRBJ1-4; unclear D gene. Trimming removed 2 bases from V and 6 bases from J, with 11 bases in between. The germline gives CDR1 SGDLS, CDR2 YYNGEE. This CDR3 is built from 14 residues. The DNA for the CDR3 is TGTGCCAGCAGCGTTCAATCCTGGGATGAAAAACTGTTTTTT. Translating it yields CASSVQSWDEKLFF.

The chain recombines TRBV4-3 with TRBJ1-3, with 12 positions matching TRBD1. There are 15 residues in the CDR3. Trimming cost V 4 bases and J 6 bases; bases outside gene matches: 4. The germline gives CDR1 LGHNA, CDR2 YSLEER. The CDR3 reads CASSRGTGGPNTIYF. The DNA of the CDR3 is TGCGCCAGCAGCCGGGGGACAGGGGGCCCAAACACCATATATTTT.

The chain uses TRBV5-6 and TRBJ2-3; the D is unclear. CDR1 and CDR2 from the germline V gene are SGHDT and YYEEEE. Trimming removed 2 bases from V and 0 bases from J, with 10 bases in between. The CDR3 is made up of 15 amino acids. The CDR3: CASSFLRKSTDTQYF. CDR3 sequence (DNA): TGTGCCAGCAGCTTCCTTCGAAAGAGCACAGATACGCAGTATTTT.

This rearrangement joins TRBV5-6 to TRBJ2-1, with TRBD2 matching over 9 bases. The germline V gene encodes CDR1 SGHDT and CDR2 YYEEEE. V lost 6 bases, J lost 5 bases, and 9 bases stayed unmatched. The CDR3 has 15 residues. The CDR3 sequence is CASTLLAGTNNEQFF. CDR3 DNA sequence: TGTGCCAGCACCCTCCTAGCGGGAACAAACAATGAGCAGTTCTTC. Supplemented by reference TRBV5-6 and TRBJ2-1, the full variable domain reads DAGVTQSPTHLIKTRGQQVTLRCSPKSGHDTVSWYQQALGQGPQFIFQYYEEEERQRGNFPDRFSGHQFPNYSSELNVNALLLGDSALYLCASTLLAGTNNEQFFGPGTRLTVL.

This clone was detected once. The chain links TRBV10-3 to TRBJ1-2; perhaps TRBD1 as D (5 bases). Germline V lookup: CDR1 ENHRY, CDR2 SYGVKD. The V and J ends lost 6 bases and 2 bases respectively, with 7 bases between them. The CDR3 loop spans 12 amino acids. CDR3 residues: CAISRENYGYTF. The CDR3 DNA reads TGTGCCATCAGCAGGGAGAACTATGGCTACACCTTC.

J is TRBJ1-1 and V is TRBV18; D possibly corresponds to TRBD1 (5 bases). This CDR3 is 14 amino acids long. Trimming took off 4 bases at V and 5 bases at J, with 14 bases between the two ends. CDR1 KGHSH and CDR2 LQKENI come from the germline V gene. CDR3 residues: CASSQGTGVTEAFF. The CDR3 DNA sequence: TGTGCCAGCTCACAGGGGACGGGCGTGACTGAAGCTTTCTTT.

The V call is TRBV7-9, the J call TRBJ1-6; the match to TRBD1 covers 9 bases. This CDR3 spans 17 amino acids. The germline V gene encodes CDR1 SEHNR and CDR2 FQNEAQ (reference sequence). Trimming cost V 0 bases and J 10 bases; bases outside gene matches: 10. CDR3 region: CASSLALGGTGSSPLHF. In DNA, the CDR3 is TGTGCCAGCAGCTTAGCGCTGGGAGGGACAGGGTCCTCACCCCTCCACTTT.

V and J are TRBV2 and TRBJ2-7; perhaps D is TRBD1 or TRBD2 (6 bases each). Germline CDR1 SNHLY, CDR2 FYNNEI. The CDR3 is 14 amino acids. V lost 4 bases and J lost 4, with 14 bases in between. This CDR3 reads CASSAARGRYEQYF. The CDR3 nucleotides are TGTGCCAGCAGTGCCGCTCGGGGGCGGTACGAGCAGTACTTC.

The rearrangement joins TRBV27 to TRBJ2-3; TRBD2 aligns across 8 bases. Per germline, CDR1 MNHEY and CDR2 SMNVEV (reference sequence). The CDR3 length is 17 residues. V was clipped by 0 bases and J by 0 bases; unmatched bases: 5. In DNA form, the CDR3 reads TGTGCCAGCAGTTTATCTCCTCGGGGGGGGAGCACAGATACGCAGTATTTT. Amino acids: CASSLSPRGGSTDTQYF.